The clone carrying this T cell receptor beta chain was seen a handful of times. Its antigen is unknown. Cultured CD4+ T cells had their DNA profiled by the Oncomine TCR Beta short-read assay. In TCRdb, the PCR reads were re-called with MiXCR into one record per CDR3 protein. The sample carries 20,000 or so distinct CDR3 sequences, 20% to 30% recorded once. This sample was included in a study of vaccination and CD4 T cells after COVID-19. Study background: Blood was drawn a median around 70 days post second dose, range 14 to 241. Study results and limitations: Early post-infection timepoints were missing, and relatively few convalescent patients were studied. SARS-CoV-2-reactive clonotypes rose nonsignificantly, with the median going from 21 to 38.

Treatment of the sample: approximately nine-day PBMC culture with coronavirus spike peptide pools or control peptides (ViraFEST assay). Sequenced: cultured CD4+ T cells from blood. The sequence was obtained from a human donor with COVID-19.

CDR3 protein: CASSLAKNTEAFF. In DNA, the CDR3 is TGTGCCAGCAGCTTAGCCAAAAACACTGAAGCTTTCTTT. This chain links TRBV11-2 with TRBJ1-1; unclear D gene. The CDR3 covers 13 residues. The germline V gene encodes CDR1 SGHAT and CDR2 FQNNGV. V was clipped by 1 base and J by 2 bases, with 5 bases between them. Based on the CDR3 plus reference TRBV11-2 and TRBJ1-1, the full variable domain is EAGVAQSPRYKIIEKRQSVAFWCNPISGHATLYWYQQILGQGPKLLIQFQNNGVVDDSQLPKDRFSAERLKGVDSTLKIQPAKLEDSAVYLCASSLAKNTEAFFGQGTRLTVV.